This T cell receptor beta chain was sequenced for a study of shared clonotypes between healthy human individuals. General observations from the study: The sampled material consisted only of blood, and tissue repertoires are likely to differ.

Scientists sequenced DNA from unsorted PBMC on ten immunoSEQ deep assay plates. This table comes from immunoSEQ multiplex PCR, and its TCRdb copy is limited to in-frame clones, with some not included. The table lists about half a million clones, more than 65% of them singletons. The CDR3 consists of 10 residues. The V end was cut by 6 bases, the J end by 4 bases, with 4 bases between. CDR1 MDHEN and CDR2 SYDVKM come from the germline V gene. As concerns this clone: Its matching antigen is unknown. Other nucleotide sequences in the sample specify the same CDR3.

The origin of this receptor is a woman aged 40 to 50 in good health. Some clones in this sample may be carry-over from other donors' samples. What was sequenced was PBMCs. The rearrangement joins TRBV28 to TRBJ2-7; D is undetermined. CDR3 sequence: CASSTYEQYF. CDR3 coding DNA: TGTGCCAGCAGCACATACGAGCAGTACTTC.